The source of this T cell receptor beta chain is a study of Graves' ophthalmopathy and Graves' hyperthyroidism. Study-level results: Blood also held most thyroid clonotypes expanded above 0.001 frequency. Sensitivity reached 70.59% and specificity around 76% when the model predicted ophthalmopathy progression.

Researchers took RNA transcripts and amplified TCR beta CDR3 regions from them. HTBI primers primed a first-round RT-PCR, and a second-round multiplex PCR followed. One entry per CDR3 protein, called by TCRdb with MiXCR from the multiplex PCR reads. Among over a million distinct CDR3 sequences listed, around a third were seen once. Of note for this clonotype: Its antigen is not known.

Excluded: other autoimmune disease, uncontrolled infection, pregnancy or lactation. Diagnosis was based on clinical symptoms, serum thyroxine, TRAb, thyroid ultrasound and orbital computed tomography. Sequenced input: peripheral blood or thyroid tissue (not recorded which). This TCR derives from an adult man with Graves' hyperthyroidism.

CDR3 loop: CASSPREGSGELFF. DNA of the CDR3: TGCGCCAGCAGCCCCCGCGAGGGCTCCGGGGAGCTGTTTTTT. This chain joins TRBV4-1 and TRBJ2-2, with TRBD2 as a possible D gene (5 bases). From germline, CDR1 is MGHRA and CDR2 YSYEKL. The V gene lost 4 bases and the J gene lost 6 bases, with 12 bases spanning the gap. The CDR3 is made up of 14 amino acids.